This TCR beta chain was documented in a study of cytomegalovirus exposure and HLA in healthy donors. Findings and caveats of the study: More clonal expansion characterized HLA-associated TCR beta chains than equally common others in a later analysis. The study assumed roughly uniform donor sequencing depth for presence/absence analyses. The study designated fewer than 200 TCR beta chains cytomegalovirus-associated.

This PCR relied on a set of 60 Vbeta primers and 13 Jbeta primers. Using immunoSEQ multiplex PCR, the repertoire was profiled, and TCRdb retains in-frame clones only, with some absent. The data contain 150,000 to 200,000 clones, 82% of them singletons. A remark on this clone: Its antigen is still unknown.

V was pared by 0 bases and J by 0 bases, with 12 bases between. The CDR3 is made up of 17 amino acids. The germline V gene has CDR1 MRHNA and CDR2 SNTAGT. What was sequenced was PBMCs. The chain recombines TRBV6-4 with TRBJ2-1; maybe TRBD2 (6 bases). This TCR was sampled from a woman aged 50 to 65 in good health and CMV-seropositive. This CDR3 reads CASSDSKASDSYNEQFF. In DNA form, the CDR3 reads TGTGCCAGCAGTGACTCGAAAGCTAGCGACTCCTACAATGAGCAGTTCTTC.